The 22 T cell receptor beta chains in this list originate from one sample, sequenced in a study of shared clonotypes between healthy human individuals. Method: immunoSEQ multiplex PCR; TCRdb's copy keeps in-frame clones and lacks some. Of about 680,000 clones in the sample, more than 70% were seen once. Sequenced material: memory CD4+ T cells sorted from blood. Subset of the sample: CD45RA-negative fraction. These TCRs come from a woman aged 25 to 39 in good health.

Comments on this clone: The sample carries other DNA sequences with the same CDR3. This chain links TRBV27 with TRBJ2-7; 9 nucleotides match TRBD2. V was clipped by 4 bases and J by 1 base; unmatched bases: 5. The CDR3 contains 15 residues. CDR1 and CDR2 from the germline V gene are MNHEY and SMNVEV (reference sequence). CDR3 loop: CASSSLAGASYEQYF. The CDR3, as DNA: TGTGCCAGCAGTTCCTTAGCGGGAGCGTCCTACGAGCAGTACTTC.

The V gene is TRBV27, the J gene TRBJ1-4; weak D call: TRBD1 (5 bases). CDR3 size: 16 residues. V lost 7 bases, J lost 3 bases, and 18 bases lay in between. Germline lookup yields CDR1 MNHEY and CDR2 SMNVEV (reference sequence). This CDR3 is CASKSWGGVPNEKLFF. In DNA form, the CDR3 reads TGTGCCAGCAAGAGTTGGGGGGGAGTCCCTAATGAAAAACTGTTTTTT.

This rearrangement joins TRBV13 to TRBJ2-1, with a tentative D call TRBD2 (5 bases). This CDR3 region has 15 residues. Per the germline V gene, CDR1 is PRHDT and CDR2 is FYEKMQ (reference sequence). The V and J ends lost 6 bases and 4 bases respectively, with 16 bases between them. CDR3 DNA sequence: TGTGCCAGCAGTACTCCATCGGGAATATACAATGAGCAGTTCTTC. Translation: CASSTPSGIYNEQFF.

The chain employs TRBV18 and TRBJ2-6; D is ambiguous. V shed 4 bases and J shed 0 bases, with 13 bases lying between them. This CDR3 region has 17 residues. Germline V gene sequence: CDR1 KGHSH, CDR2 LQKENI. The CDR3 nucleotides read TGTGCCAGCTCACAGGCGCCCGGCGGCTCTGGGGCCAACGTCCTGACTTTC. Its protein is CASSQAPGGSGANVLTF.

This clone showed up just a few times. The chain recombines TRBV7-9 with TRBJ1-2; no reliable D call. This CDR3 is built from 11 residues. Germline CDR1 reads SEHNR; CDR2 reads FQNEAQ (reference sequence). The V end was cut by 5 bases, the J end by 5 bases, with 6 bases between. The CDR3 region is CASSHSYGYTF. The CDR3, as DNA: TGTGCCAGCAGCCACAGTTATGGCTACACCTTC.

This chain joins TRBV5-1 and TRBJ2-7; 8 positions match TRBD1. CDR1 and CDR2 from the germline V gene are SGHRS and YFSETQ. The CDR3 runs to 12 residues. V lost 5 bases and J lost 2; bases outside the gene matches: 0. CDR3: CASRDRAYEQYF. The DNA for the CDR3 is TGCGCCAGCAGGGACAGGGCCTACGAGCAGTACTTC.

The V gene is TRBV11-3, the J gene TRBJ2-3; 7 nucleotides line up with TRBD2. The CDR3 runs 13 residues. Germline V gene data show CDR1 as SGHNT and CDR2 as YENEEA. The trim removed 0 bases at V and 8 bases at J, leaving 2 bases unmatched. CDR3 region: CASSLDPGGTQYF. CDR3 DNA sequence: TGTGCCAGCAGCTTAGATCCGGGGGGTACGCAGTATTTT.

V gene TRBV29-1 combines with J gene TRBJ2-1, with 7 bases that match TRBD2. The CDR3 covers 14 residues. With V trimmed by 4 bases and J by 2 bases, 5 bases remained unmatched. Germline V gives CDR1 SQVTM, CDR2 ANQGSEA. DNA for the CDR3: TGCAGCGTTGTGGGACTACGGACCTACAATGAGCAGTTCTTC. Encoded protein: CSVVGLRTYNEQFF.

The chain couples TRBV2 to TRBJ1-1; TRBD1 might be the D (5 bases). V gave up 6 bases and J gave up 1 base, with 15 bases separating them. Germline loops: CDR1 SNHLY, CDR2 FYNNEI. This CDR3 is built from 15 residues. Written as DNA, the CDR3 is TGTGCCAGCAGCGCCCGACAGTTGAAGAACACTGAAGCTTTCTTT. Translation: CASSARQLKNTEAFF.

CDR3 coding DNA: TGTGCCAGCAGTTTATGGGGGGATTCTAACTATGGCTACACCTTC. Amino acid sequence: CASSLWGDSNYGYTF. The chain joins TRBV27 to TRBJ1-2; D possibly corresponds to TRBD1 (5 bases). The CDR3 loop spans 15 amino acids. Germline values: CDR1 MNHEY, CDR2 SMNVEV (reference sequence). Trimming removed 1 base from V and 0 bases from J, with 9 bases in between.

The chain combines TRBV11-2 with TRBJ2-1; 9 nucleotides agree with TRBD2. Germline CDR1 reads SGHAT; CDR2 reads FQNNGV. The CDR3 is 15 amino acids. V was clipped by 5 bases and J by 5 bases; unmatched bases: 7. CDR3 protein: CASSHSGRGNNEQFF. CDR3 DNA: TGTGCCAGCAGCCATAGCGGGAGAGGAAACAATGAGCAGTTCTTC. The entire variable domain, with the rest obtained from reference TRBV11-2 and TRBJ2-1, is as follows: EAGVAQSPRYKIIEKRQSVAFWCNPISGHATLYWYQQILGQGPKLLIQFQNNGVVDDSQLPKDRFSAERLKGVDSTLKIQPAKLEDSAVYLCASSHSGRGNNEQFFGPGTRLTVL.

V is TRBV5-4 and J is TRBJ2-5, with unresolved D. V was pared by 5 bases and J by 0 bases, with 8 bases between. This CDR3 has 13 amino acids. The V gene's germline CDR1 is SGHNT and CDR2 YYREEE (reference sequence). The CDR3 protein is CASSSEDQETQYF. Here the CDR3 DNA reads TGTGCCAGCAGTTCAGAGGACCAAGAGACCCAGTACTTC.

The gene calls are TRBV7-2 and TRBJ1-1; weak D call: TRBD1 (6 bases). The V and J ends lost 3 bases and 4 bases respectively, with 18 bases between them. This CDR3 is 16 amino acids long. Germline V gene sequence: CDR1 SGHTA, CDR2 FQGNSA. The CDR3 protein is CASSLRGSGIGTEAFF. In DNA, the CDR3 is TGTGCCAGCAGCTTGAGGGGGTCGGGGATTGGCACTGAAGCTTTCTTT. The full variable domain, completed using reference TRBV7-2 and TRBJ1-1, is GAGVSQSPSNKVTEKGKDVELRCDPISGHTALYWYRQSLGQGLEFLIYFQGNSAPDKSGLPSDRFSAERTGGSVSTLTIQRTQQEDSAVYLCASSLRGSGIGTEAFFGQGTRLTVV.

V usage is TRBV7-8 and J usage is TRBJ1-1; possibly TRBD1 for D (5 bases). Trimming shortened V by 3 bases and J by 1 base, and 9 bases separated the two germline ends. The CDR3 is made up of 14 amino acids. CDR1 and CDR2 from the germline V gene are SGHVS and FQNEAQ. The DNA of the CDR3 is TGTGCCAGCAGCTTCCCGGGGCAGAACACTGAAGCTTTCTTT. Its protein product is CASSFPGQNTEAFF.

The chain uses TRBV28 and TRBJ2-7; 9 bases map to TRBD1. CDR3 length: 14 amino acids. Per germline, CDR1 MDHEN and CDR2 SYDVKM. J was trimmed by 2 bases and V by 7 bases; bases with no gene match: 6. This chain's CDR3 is CASTGTGKTYEQYF. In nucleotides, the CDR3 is TGTGCCAGCACCGGGACAGGGAAAACCTACGAGCAGTACTTC.

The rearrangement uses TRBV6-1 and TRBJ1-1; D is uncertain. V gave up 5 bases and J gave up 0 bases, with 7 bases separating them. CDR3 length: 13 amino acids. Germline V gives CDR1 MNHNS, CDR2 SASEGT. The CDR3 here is CASSQQMNTEAFF. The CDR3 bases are TGTGCCAGCAGTCAACAAATGAACACTGAAGCTTTCTTT.

This chain's CDR3 is CASSFPGSSYNEQFF. The CDR3 coding sequence is TGTGCCAGCAGCTTTCCGGGAAGTTCTTACAATGAGCAGTTCTTC. The gene calls are TRBV5-4 and TRBJ2-1, with a tentative D call TRBD2 (5 bases). CDR1 and CDR2 (germline): SGHNT, YYREEE (reference sequence). The CDR3 consists of 15 residues. Trimming pared 2 bases from V and 4 bases from J, leaving 13 bases between. The whole variable domain, remainder taken from reference TRBV5-4 and TRBJ2-1, is ETGVTQSPTHLIKTRGQQVTLRCSSQSGHNTVSWYQQALGQGPQFIFQYYREEENGRGNFPPRFSGLQFPNYSSELNVNALELDDSALYLCASSFPGSSYNEQFFGPGTRLTVL.

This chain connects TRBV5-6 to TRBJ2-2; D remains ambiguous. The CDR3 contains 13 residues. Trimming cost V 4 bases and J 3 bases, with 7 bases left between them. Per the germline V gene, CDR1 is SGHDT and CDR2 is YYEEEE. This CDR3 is CASSPLDTGELFF. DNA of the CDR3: TGTGCCAGCAGCCCGCTAGACACCGGGGAGCTGTTTTTT. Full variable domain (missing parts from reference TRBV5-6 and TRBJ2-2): DAGVTQSPTHLIKTRGQQVTLRCSPKSGHDTVSWYQQALGQGPQFIFQYYEEEERQRGNFPDRFSGHQFPNYSSELNVNALLLGDSALYLCASSPLDTGELFFGEGSRLTVL.

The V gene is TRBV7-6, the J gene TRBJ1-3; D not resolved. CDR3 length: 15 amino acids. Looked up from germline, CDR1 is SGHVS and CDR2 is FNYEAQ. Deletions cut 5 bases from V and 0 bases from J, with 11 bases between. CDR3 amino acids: CASSGVWDSGNTIYF. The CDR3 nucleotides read TGTGCCAGCAGCGGGGTTTGGGACTCTGGAAACACCATATATTTT.

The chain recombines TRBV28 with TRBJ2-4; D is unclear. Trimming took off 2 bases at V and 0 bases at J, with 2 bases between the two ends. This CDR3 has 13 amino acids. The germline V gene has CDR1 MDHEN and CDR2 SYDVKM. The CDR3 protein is CASSLVAKNIQYF. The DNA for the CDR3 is TGTGCCAGCAGTTTAGTAGCCAAAAACATTCAGTACTTC.

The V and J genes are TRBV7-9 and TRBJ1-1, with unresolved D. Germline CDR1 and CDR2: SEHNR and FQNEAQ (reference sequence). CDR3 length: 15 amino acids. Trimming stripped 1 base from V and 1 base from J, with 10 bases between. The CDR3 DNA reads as TGTGCCAGCAGCTTAGATGGGGTTTCGAACACTGAAGCTTTCTTT. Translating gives CASSLDGVSNTEAFF. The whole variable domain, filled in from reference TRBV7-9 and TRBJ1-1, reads DTGVSQNPRHKITKRGQNVTFRCDPISEHNRLYWYRQTLGQGPEFLTYFQNEAQLEKSRLLSDRFSAERPKGSFSTLEIQRTEQGDSAMYLCASSLDGVSNTEAFFGQGTRLTVV.

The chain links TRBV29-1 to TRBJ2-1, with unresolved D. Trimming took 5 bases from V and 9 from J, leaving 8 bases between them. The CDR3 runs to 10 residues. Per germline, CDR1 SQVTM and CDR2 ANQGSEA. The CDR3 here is CSVHKVEQFF. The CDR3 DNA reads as TGCAGCGTTCACAAGGTTGAGCAGTTCTTC.